The 32 T cell receptor beta chains given below trace back to one sample, sequenced in a study of cytomegalovirus exposure and HLA in healthy donors. The PCR made use of 60 Vbeta and 13 Jbeta primers. Using immunoSEQ multiplex PCR, the repertoire was profiled, and TCRdb retains in-frame clones only, with some absent. The data hold about 120,000 clones, with about 80% observed a single time. Material: PBMCs. The receptors come from a female donor in good health and CMV-seropositive.

This clone has a handful of counts. The chain joins TRBV7-3 to TRBJ1-2, with D tentatively TRBD1 (6 bases). V gave up 5 bases and J gave up 4 bases, with 14 bases separating them. CDR3 length: 14 amino acids. Germline lookup yields CDR1 SGHTA and CDR2 FQGTGA. The CDR3 reads CASSNRTASYGYTF. In nucleotides, the CDR3 is TGTGCCAGCAGCAACCGGACAGCTTCCTATGGCTACACCTTC. Full variable domain (remainder filled in from reference TRBV7-3 and TRBJ1-2): GAGVSQTPSNKVTEKGKYVELRCDPISGHTALYWYRQSLGQGPEFLIYFQGTGAADDSGLPNDRFFAVRPEGSVSTLKIQRTERGDSAVYLCASSNRTASYGYTFGSGTRLTVV.

The rearrangement joins TRBV27 to TRBJ2-4, with D tentatively TRBD2 (7 bases). Per germline, CDR1 MNHEY and CDR2 SMNVEV (reference sequence). The CDR3 runs to 14 residues. V was shortened by 6 bases and J by 7 bases, with 16 bases between the two germline ends. This chain's CDR3 is CASRRGGEGNIQYF. The CDR3 nucleotides are TGTGCCAGCAGAAGGGGGGGGGAGGGGAACATTCAGTACTTC.

V and J are TRBV2 and TRBJ1-1; 10 bases line up with TRBD1. V shed 6 bases and J 0 bases; nucleotides not matched to a gene: 10. From germline, CDR1 is SNHLY and CDR2 FYNNEI. The CDR3 length is 17 residues. CDR3 DNA sequence: TGTGCCAGCAGGGGGGGGACAGGGGCATCCATGAACACTGAAGCTTTCTTT. This codes for CASRGGTGASMNTEAFF. Full variable domain (outside the CDR3, taken from reference TRBV2 and TRBJ1-1): EPEVTQTPSHQVTQMGQEVILRCVPISNHLYFYWYRQILGQKVEFLVSFYNNEISEKSEIFDDQFSVERPDGSNFTLKIRSTKLEDSAMYFCASRGGTGASMNTEAFFGQGTRLTVV.

The chain couples TRBV6-5 to TRBJ1-4, with 7 bases that match TRBD1. Per the germline V gene, CDR1 is MNHEY and CDR2 is SVGAGI. This CDR3 is 14 amino acids long. J lost 5 bases, V lost 6 bases, and 6 bases had no gene match. The CDR3 nucleotides are TGTGCCAGCAGCCAGGGACAGCGAAATGAAAAACTGTTTTTT. Its protein is CASSQGQRNEKLFF.

The rearrangement links TRBV18 to TRBJ2-2; TRBD1 agrees at 10 bases. Looked up from germline, CDR1 is KGHSH and CDR2 is LQKENI. This CDR3 is built from 20 residues. The V segment lost 2 bases and the J segment 0 bases; nucleotides outside the gene matches: 12. The chain's CDR3 is CASSPSGTGATLPNTGELFF. For the CDR3, the DNA is TGTGCCAGCTCACCATCCGGGACAGGGGCGACACTCCCGAACACCGGGGAGCTGTTTTTT. The complete variable domain, with remaining parts taken from reference TRBV18 and TRBJ2-2, reads NAGVMQNPRHLVRRRGQEARLRCSPMKGHSHVYWYRQLPEEGLKFMVYLQKENIIDESGMPKERFSAEFPKEGPSILRIQQVVRGDSAAYFCASSPSGTGATLPNTGELFFGEGSRLTVL.

V gene TRBV5-1 combines with J gene TRBJ1-1; TRBD1 matches at 7 bases. This CDR3 contains 15 residues. The junction had 12 bases not matched to a gene; V was cut back by 3 bases and J by 7 bases. The germline V gene encodes CDR1 SGHRS and CDR2 YFSETQ. This CDR3 is CASSSRQGYTLEAFF. The CDR3, as DNA: TGCGCCAGCAGCTCTCGACAGGGTTACACCCTTGAAGCTTTCTTT.

V is TRBV4-1 and J is TRBJ1-1; D not resolved. CDR3 length: 15 residues. V lost 0 bases, J lost 0 bases, and 8 bases lay in between. Germline CDR1 is MGHRA and CDR2 is YSYEKL. This chain's CDR3 is CASSQEGAMNTEAFF. The CDR3 nucleotides read TGCGCCAGCAGCCAAGAAGGAGCCATGAACACTGAAGCTTTCTTT.

The V and J genes are TRBV7-9 and TRBJ1-2, with 7 bases aligning to TRBD1. This CDR3 contains 15 residues. Germline CDR1 SEHNR, CDR2 FQNEAQ (reference sequence). J gave up 6 bases and V 2 bases, and 9 bases lay outside the gene matches. The CDR3 DNA reads TGTGCCAGCAGCTTAAAGGACAGGTCCCTCCATGGCTACACCTTC. It specifies CASSLKDRSLHGYTF. Variable domain in full (rest from reference TRBV7-9 and TRBJ1-2): DTGVSQNPRHKITKRGQNVTFRCDPISEHNRLYWYRQTLGQGPEFLTYFQNEAQLEKSRLLSDRFSAERPKGSFSTLEIQRTEQGDSAMYLCASSLKDRSLHGYTFGSGTRLTVV.

The chain is built from TRBV7-3 and TRBJ2-2; D might be TRBD2 (5 bases). V lost 5 bases and J 2 bases, leaving 18 bases between the germline ends. From germline, CDR1 is SGHTA and CDR2 FQGTGA. This CDR3 is built from 17 residues. In DNA form, the CDR3 reads TGTGCCAGCAGCCCCTCTCTGGCAGCGGTCAACACCGGGGAGCTGTTTTTT. Translation: CASSPSLAAVNTGELFF. The variable domain in full, with the rest retrieved from reference TRBV7-3 and TRBJ2-2, is GAGVSQTPSNKVTEKGKYVELRCDPISGHTALYWYRQSLGQGPEFLIYFQGTGAADDSGLPNDRFFAVRPEGSVSTLKIQRTERGDSAVYLCASSPSLAAVNTGELFFGEGSRLTVL.

The chain carries TRBV27 and TRBJ1-6, with 9 positions matching TRBD1. This CDR3 is built from 14 residues. The V gene end was trimmed by 5 bases and the J gene end by 9 bases; junction bases not matched to a gene: 5. Per germline, CDR1 MNHEY and CDR2 SMNVEV (reference sequence). CDR3 sequence (DNA): TGTGCCAGCAGTACAGGGGGCCCTAGTTCACCCCTCCACTTT. Amino acid sequence: CASSTGGPSSPLHF.

The chain is built from TRBV10-3 and TRBJ2-3; tentatively, D is TRBD2 (7 bases). The CDR3 runs 16 residues. V lost 3 bases, J lost 2 bases, and 15 bases lay in between. From germline, CDR1 is ENHRY and CDR2 SYGVKD. The CDR3: CAISDGGGLNTDTQYF. DNA of the CDR3: TGTGCCATCAGTGATGGGGGGGGGCTGAACACAGATACGCAGTATTTT.

The chain combines TRBV4-1 with TRBJ1-1, with D perhaps matching TRBD1 (5 bases). The CDR3 length is 15 residues. Germline CDR1 reads MGHRA; CDR2 reads YSYEKL. V was clipped by 1 base and J by 2 bases, with 11 bases between them. CDR3 loop: CASSQAGGVNTEAFF. For the CDR3, the DNA is TGCGCCAGCAGCCAAGCTGGAGGGGTTAACACTGAAGCTTTCTTT.

CDR3 loop: CASSDRTKSQETQYF. The CDR3, as DNA: TGTGCCAGCAGCGACCGGACAAAAAGCCAAGAGACCCAGTACTTC. V and J are TRBV7-2 and TRBJ2-5, with D possibly TRBD1 on 5 matching bases. The ends were cut back, 5 bases at V and 1 base at J, with 14 bases in the middle. The CDR3 totals 15 residues. Germline CDR1 SGHTA, CDR2 FQGNSA.

V gene TRBV5-1 combines with J gene TRBJ2-7, with D perhaps matching TRBD1 (5 bases). The V end was cut by 4 bases, the J end by 9 bases, with 11 bases between. The germline gives CDR1 SGHRS, CDR2 YFSETQ. CDR3 length equals 11 residues. For the CDR3, the DNA is TGCGCCAGCAGCGAGCAGGGAATGCAGTACTTC. Encoded protein: CASSEQGMQYF. Looking up the rest from reference TRBV5-1 and TRBJ2-7 gives the full variable domain: KAGVTQTPRYLIKTRGQQVTLSCSPISGHRSVSWYQQTPGQGLQFLFEYFSETQRNKGNFPGRFSGRQFSNSRSEMNVSTLELGDSALYLCASSEQGMQYFGPGTRLTVT.

The chain employs TRBV30 and TRBJ1-5, with D perhaps TRBD1 (6 bases). Germline CDR1 and CDR2: GTSNPN and SVGIG (reference sequence). The germline V and J ends were trimmed by 0 bases and 5 bases, with 14 bases remaining between them. The CDR3 has 15 residues. The CDR3 bases are TGTGCCTGGAGTGTAACAGGGTCATTTGATCAGCCCCAGCATTTT. Protein: CAWSVTGSFDQPQHF.

This clone was counted only a few times. The chain carries TRBV7-8 and TRBJ2-3; maybe TRBD1 (6 bases). CDR1 and CDR2 from the germline V gene are SGHVS and FQNEAQ. Trimming removed 1 base from V and 5 bases from J, with 10 bases in between. The length of the CDR3 is 14 residues. The CDR3 here is CASSLGGLGDTQYF. CDR3 bases: TGTGCCAGCAGCTTAGGGGGGCTGGGAGATACGCAGTATTTT.

The count of this clone is one. The chain is built from TRBV4-3 and TRBJ2-7, with 10 bases matching TRBD1. This CDR3 region has 18 residues. Germline CDR1 and CDR2: LGHNA and YSLEER. V was pared by 1 base and J by 0 bases, with 9 bases of the junction left unmatched. In DNA, the CDR3 is TGCGCCAGCAGCCAAGTTATAGCGACAGGGGGCATCTCCTACGAGCAGTACTTC. It codes for CASSQVIATGGISYEQYF.

This clone appeared once. This CDR3 is CASSFRGETNEKLFF. The CDR3 coding sequence is TGTGCCAGCAGCTTTCGGGGGGAAACTAATGAAAAACTGTTTTTT. This chain connects TRBV11-2 to TRBJ1-4; a weak D match, TRBD1 (5 bases). Per the germline V gene, CDR1 is SGHAT and CDR2 is FQNNGV. The CDR3 runs 15 residues. The V and J ends lost 3 bases and 1 base respectively, with 9 bases between them.

Regarding this clone: At one of its ends the junction is not consistent with the germline gene, which may arise from a read error. The V gene is TRBV7-9, the J gene TRBJ2-7, with no clear D. Germline assignment: CDR1 SEHNR and CDR2 FQNEAQ (reference sequence). The CDR3 extends over 12 amino acids. CDR3 region: CSSSLGSGEQYF. The CDR3, as DNA: TGTTCCAGCAGCTTAGGGTCCGGCGAGCAGTACTTC.

This clone was detected once. V gene TRBV14 combines with J gene TRBJ2-7; tentatively, D is TRBD1 (5 bases). The CDR3 is 15 residues long. V was trimmed by 1 base and J by 0 bases, leaving 10 bases between them. Germline CDR1 SGHDN, CDR2 FVKESK. The CDR3 DNA reads TGTGCCAGCAGCCAAGGATTTAGGGGCTCCTACGAGCAGTACTTC. Protein: CASSQGFRGSYEQYF.

The CDR3 bases are TGTGCCAGCAGCCCGGGGGACCGGGACTACTCAGATACGCAGTATTTT. Its translation: CASSPGDRDYSDTQYF. V gene TRBV4-2 combines with J gene TRBJ2-3, with 7 bases matching TRBD2. The V gene end was trimmed by 4 bases and the J gene end by 4 bases; junction bases not matched to a gene: 11. Germline lookup yields CDR1 LGHNA and CDR2 YNFKEQ. CDR3 length equals 16 residues.

This clone was detected only a few times. The V call is TRBV7-2, the J call TRBJ2-7; D perhaps matches TRBD1 (5 bases). Trimming pared 1 base from V and 4 bases from J, leaving 11 bases between. CDR3 length equals 14 residues. The V gene's germline CDR1 is SGHTA and CDR2 FQGNSA. CDR3 in amino acids: CASSLGGRQYEQYF. The CDR3 coding sequence is TGTGCCAGCAGCTTAGGGGGCCGACAGTACGAGCAGTACTTC.

The chain has TRBV5-1 and TRBJ1-5; the D is unclear. The CDR3 has 13 residues. V lost 4 bases and J lost 7, with 12 bases in between. Germline V lookup: CDR1 SGHRS, CDR2 YFSETQ. The CDR3 bases are TGCGCCAGCAGCCTGGGGAGTGGCCAGCCCCAGCATTTT. Translation gives CASSLGSGQPQHF.

The chain is built from TRBV5-6 and TRBJ1-2, with 9 bases lining up with TRBD1. The CDR3 has 13 residues. Trimming took 7 bases from V and 4 from J; bases not matched to a gene: 5. Germline CDR1 SGHDT, CDR2 YYEEEE. CDR3 amino acids: CASVGTGPYGYTF. In DNA, the CDR3 is TGTGCCAGCGTCGGGACAGGGCCCTATGGCTACACCTTC.

The chain couples TRBV2 to TRBJ1-2, with unresolved D. This CDR3 has 15 residues. Germline V gene sequence: CDR1 SNHLY, CDR2 FYNNEI. The germline V and J ends were trimmed by 5 bases and 2 bases, with 15 bases remaining between them. The CDR3 spells CASSKEILTNYGYTF. The CDR3 nucleotides read TGTGCCAGCAGTAAGGAGATCCTTACAAACTATGGCTACACCTTC.

This clone was found a few times. The chain links TRBV28 to TRBJ1-1; the D gene is possibly TRBD1 (5 bases). Germline V gene lookup returns CDR1 MDHEN and CDR2 SYDVKM. Trimming stripped 3 bases from V and 4 bases from J, with 15 bases between. The CDR3 runs 15 residues. The CDR3 region is CASSLPRQGSTEAFF. The CDR3 DNA reads TGTGCCAGCAGTTTGCCCCGGCAGGGATCCACTGAAGCTTTCTTT.

V is TRBV27 and J is TRBJ1-2; 7 bases are a match to TRBD1. This CDR3 has 16 amino acids. CDR1 and CDR2 from the germline V gene are MNHEY and SMNVEV (reference sequence). With V trimmed by 3 bases and J by 0 bases, 7 bases remained unmatched. The chain's CDR3 is CASSFDREPTNYGYTF. The DNA of the CDR3 is TGTGCCAGCAGTTTCGACAGGGAACCAACTAACTATGGCTACACCTTC.

The gene calls are TRBV6-1 and TRBJ2-1; 7 nucleotides align to TRBD1. The germline gives CDR1 MNHNS, CDR2 SASEGT. The CDR3 extends over 12 amino acids. The trim removed 8 bases at V and 8 bases at J, leaving 6 bases unmatched. CDR3 protein: CASDRVRDEQFF. DNA for the CDR3: TGTGCCAGCGACAGGGTTAGGGATGAGCAGTTCTTC.

In this sample, this clone turned up once. The V and J genes are TRBV28 and TRBJ1-6, with TRBD1 identical over 9 bases. The CDR3 contains 15 residues. The germline gives CDR1 MDHEN, CDR2 SYDVKM. V trimming: 2 bases; J trimming: 6 bases; junction bases outside the gene matches: 2. The CDR3 protein is CASSLTGQGNSPLHF. In DNA, the CDR3 is TGTGCCAGCAGTTTAACGGGACAGGGTAATTCACCCCTCCACTTT.

V gene TRBV6-5 combines with J gene TRBJ1-5; D is possibly TRBD1 (5 bases). The CDR3 consists of 13 residues. The V gene's germline CDR1 is MNHEY and CDR2 SVGAGI. V lost 6 bases and J lost 7, with 13 bases in between. In nucleotides, the CDR3 is TGTGCCAGCAGCCAGGGTGTTTGGCAGCCCCAGCATTTT. The encoded protein is CASSQGVWQPQHF.

The chain carries TRBV9 and TRBJ2-3; D possibly corresponds to TRBD2 (5 bases). The CDR3 is made up of 15 amino acids. Trimming took 4 bases from V and 0 from J, leaving 12 bases between them. Germline V gene data show CDR1 as SGDLS and CDR2 as YYNGEE. The DNA for the CDR3 is TGTGCCAGCAGCACCTCTGGGAGCAGCACAGATACGCAGTATTTT. Its translation is CASSTSGSSTDTQYF.

The gene calls are TRBV9 and TRBJ2-5; no firm D call. The CDR3 contains 14 residues. The V gene's germline CDR1 is SGDLS and CDR2 YYNGEE. Trimming took off 0 bases at V and 0 bases at J, with 6 bases between the two ends. CDR3 sequence (DNA): TGTGCCAGCAGCGTAGGAACAGACCAAGAGACCCAGTACTTC. Translating gives CASSVGTDQETQYF.